Detailed here is one TCR beta chain. These data originate in a study of blood T cell repertoires in COVID-19. Libraries were prepared by immunoSEQ multiplex PCR; TCRdb keeps only in-frame clonotypes and omits some of them. Among under 200,000 clones, roughly 84% were seen once, and the ten largest hold 9.1%. In germline, CDR1 is SQVTM, CDR2 ANQGSEA. The CDR3 runs 13 residues. The ends were cut back, 6 bases at V and 4 bases at J, with 16 bases in the middle. Sequenced sample: peripheral blood. This TCR derives from a woman of 80 years or more with active or convalescent COVID-19. The chain combines TRBV29-1 with TRBJ2-7; D is unclear. The CDR3 DNA sequence: TGCAGCGTATATTCGGAAAGAGCGTACGAGCAGTACTTC. Translated: CSVYSERAYEQYF.